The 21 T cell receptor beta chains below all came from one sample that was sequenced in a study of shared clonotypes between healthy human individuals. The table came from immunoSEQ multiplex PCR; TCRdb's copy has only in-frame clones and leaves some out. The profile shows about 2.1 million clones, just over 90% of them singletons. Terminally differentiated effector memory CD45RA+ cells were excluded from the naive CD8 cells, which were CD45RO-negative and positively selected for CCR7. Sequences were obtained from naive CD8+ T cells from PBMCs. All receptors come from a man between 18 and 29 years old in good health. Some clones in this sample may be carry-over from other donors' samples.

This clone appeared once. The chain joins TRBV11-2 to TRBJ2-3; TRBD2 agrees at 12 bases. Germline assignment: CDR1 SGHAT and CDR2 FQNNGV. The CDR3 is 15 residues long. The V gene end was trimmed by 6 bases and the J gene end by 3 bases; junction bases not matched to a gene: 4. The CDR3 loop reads CASRVGTSGTDTQYF. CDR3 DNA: TGTGCCAGCAGGGTTGGGACTAGCGGGACAGATACGCAGTATTTT.

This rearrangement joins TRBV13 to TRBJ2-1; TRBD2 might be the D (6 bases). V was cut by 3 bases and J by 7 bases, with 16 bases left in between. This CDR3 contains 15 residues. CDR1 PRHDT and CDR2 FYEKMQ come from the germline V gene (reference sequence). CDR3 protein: CASSFDDPGRNEQFF. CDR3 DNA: TGTGCCAGCAGCTTCGACGACCCGGGGAGGAATGAGCAGTTCTTC.

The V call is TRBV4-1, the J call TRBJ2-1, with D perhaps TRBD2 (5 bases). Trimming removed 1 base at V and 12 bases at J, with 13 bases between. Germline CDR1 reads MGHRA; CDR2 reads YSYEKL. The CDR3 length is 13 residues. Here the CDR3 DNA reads TGCGCCAGCAGCCAAGGAGGTCCGGCGGGGCAGTTCTTC. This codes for CASSQGGPAGQFF.

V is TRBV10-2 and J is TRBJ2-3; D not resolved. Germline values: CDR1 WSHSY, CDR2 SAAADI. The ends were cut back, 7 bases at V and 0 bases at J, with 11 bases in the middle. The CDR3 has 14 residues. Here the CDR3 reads CASNPTLSTDTQYF. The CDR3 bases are TGCGCCAGCAACCCGACTTTGAGCACAGATACGCAGTATTTT.

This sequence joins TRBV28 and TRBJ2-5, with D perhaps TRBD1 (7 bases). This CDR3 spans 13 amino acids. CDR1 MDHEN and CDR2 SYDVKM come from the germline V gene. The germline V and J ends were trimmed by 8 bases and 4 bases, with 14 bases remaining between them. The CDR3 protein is CASRAGGSETQYF. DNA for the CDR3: TGTGCCAGCCGAGCAGGGGGGTCAGAGACCCAGTACTTC.

In DNA, the CDR3 is TGTGCCAGCAGCTTCGGGGGGACAGAAGAAGCTTTCTTT. This translates into CASSFGGTEEAFF. The chain combines TRBV5-6 with TRBJ1-1; 7 bases agree with TRBD1. Germline CDR1 reads SGHDT; CDR2 reads YYEEEE. There are 13 residues in the CDR3. V lost 2 bases and J lost 8; bases outside the gene matches: 6.

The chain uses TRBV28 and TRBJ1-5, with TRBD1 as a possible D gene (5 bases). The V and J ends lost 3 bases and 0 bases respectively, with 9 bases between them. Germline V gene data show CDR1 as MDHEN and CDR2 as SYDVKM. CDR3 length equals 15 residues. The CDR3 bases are TGTGCCAGCAGTTTGGGAGGGGATAGCAATCAGCCCCAGCATTTT. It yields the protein CASSLGGDSNQPQHF.

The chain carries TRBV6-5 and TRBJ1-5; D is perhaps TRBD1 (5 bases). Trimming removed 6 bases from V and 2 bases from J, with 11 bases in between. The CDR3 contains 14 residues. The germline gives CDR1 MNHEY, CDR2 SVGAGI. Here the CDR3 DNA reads TGTGCCAGCAGCCCCGGGGGACGCAATCAGCCCCAGCATTTT. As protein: CASSPGGRNQPQHF.

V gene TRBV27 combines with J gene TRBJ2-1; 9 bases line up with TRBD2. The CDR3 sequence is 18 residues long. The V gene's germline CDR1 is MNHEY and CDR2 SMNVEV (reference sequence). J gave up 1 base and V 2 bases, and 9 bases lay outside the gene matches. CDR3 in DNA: TGTGCCAGCAGTTTAAGGTATTTGCGGGAGGGTTCCTACAATGAGCAGTTCTTC. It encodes CASSLRYLREGSYNEQFF.

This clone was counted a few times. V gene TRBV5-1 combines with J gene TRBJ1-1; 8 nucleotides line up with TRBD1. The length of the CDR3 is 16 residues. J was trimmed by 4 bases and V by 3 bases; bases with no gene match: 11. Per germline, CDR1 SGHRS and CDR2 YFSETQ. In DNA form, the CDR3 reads TGCGCCAGCAGCTGGGGACAGGACCCAGATGGCACTGAAGCTTTCTTT. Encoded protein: CASSWGQDPDGTEAFF.

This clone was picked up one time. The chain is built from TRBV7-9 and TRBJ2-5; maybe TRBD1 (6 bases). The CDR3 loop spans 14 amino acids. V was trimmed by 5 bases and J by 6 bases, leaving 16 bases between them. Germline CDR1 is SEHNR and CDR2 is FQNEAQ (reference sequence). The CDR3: CASSPDSFGQTQYF. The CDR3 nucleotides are TGTGCCAGCAGCCCGGACAGCTTTGGGCAGACCCAGTACTTC.

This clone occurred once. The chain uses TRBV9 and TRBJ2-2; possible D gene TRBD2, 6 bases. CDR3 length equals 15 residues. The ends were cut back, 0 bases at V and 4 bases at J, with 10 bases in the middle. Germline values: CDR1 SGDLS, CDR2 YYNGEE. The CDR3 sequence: CASSVDGSRTGELFF. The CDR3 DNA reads TGTGCCAGCAGCGTAGACGGGAGCCGCACCGGGGAGCTGTTTTTT.

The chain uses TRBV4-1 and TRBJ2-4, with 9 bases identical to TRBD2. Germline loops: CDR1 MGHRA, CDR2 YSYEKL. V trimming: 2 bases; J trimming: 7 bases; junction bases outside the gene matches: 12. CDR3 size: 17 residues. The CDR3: CASSQLTGLALVNIQYF. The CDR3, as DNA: TGCGCCAGCAGCCAACTAACGGGACTAGCCCTTGTGAACATTCAGTACTTC.

The chain's CDR3 is CASSLSGQGGNTIYF. The DNA for the CDR3 is TGTGCCAGCAGTTTAAGTGGCCAGGGTGGAAACACCATATATTTT. The chain couples TRBV27 to TRBJ1-3, with TRBD1 as a possible D gene (5 bases). The V end lost 2 bases, the J end lost 3 bases, and 11 bases lay between the germline ends. This CDR3 has 15 residues. Germline CDR1 and CDR2: MNHEY and SMNVEV (reference sequence).

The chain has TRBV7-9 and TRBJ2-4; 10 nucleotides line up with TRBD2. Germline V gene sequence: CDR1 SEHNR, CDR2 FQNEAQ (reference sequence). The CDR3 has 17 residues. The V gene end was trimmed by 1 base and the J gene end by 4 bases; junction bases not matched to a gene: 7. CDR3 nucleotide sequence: TGTGCCAGCAGCTTAGTCACGGAGCGGGAGGGAAAAAACATTCAGTACTTC. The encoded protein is CASSLVTEREGKNIQYF. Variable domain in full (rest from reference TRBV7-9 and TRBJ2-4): DTGVSQNPRHKITKRGQNVTFRCDPISEHNRLYWYRQTLGQGPEFLTYFQNEAQLEKSRLLSDRFSAERPKGSFSTLEIQRTEQGDSAMYLCASSLVTEREGKNIQYFGAGTRLSVL.

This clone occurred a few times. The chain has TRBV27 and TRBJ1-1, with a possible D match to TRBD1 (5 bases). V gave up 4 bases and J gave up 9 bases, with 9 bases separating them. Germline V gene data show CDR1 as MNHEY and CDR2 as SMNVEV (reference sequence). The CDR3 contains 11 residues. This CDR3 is CASSWGSQAFF. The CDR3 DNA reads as TGTGCCAGCAGTTGGGGCAGCCAAGCTTTCTTT.

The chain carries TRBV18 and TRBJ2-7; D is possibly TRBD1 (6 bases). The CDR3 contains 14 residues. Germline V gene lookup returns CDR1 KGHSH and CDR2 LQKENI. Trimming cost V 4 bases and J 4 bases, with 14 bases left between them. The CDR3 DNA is TGTGCCAGCTCACACAGGGTCACCCCATACGAGCAGTACTTC. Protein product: CASSHRVTPYEQYF.

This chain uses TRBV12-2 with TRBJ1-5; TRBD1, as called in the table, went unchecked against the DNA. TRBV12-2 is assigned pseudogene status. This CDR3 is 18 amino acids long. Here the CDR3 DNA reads TGTGCAAGTCGCTCCGGCCCGCCAGGGGCGCGTAGCAATCAGCCCCAGCATTTT. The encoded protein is CASRSGPPGARSNQPQHF.

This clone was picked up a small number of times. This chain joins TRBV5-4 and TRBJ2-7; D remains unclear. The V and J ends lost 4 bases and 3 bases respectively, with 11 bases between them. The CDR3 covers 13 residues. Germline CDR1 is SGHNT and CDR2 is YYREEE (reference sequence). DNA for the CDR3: TGTGCCAGCAGCCCGGGCCCGCTCTACGAGCAGTACTTC. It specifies CASSPGPLYEQYF.

The CDR3 sequence is CASSQSFPGQGRDGELFF. The CDR3 nucleotides are TGTGCCAGCAGCCAATCTTTCCCCGGACAGGGACGTGACGGGGAGCTGTTTTTT. The rearrangement joins TRBV16 to TRBJ2-2, with 8 positions matching TRBD1. J lost 7 bases, V lost 0 bases, and 13 bases had no gene match. CDR1 is KGHSY and CDR2 is FQNENV in the germline V gene. The CDR3 totals 18 residues. Full variable domain (missing parts from reference TRBV16 and TRBJ2-2): GEEVAQTPKHLVRGEGQKAKLYCAPIKGHSYVFWYQQVLKNEFKFLISFQNENVFDETGMPKERFSAKCLPNSPCSLEIQATKLEDSAVYFCASSQSFPGQGRDGELFFGEGSRLTVL.

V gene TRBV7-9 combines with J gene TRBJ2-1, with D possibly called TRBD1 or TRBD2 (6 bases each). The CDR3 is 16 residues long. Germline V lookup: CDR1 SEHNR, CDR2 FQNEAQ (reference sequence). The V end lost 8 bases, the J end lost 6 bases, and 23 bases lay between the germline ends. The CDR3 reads CASSPGVAGVSNEQFF. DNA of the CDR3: TGTGCCAGCTCTCCGGGAGTGGCAGGGGTGTCCAATGAGCAGTTCTTC.